This TCR beta chain was profiled in a study of T cells in Graves' hyperthyroidism and ophthalmopathy (dated by TCRdb to the late 2010s). Regarding the research as a whole: Peripheral blood was collected at initial diagnosis, before any treatment. Prospective prediction of ophthalmopathy was tested in an independent validation cohort of about 19 hyperthyroidism patients and around 16 patients who later progressed to ophthalmopathy. The 100 discovery patients were randomly split 7:3 into training and test sets. To identify TCR V-J signatures that set the groups apart, the researchers used a discovery cohort of about a hundred patients, made up of 40 to 45 with Graves' ophthalmopathy and 57 with stable Graves' hyperthyroidism. In addition, the study compared T-cell repertoires in thyroid tissue and in blood from 6 or 7 Graves' hyperthyroidism patients. Once sampling was done, hyperthyroidism patients were given methimazole at a starting dose of 30 mg daily, whereas ophthalmopathy patients were given high-dose intravenous methylprednisolone. The paper describes TCR Vbeta CDR3 sequencing of about 140 peripheral blood samples, made up of fewer than 50 ophthalmopathy patients, roughly 80 hyperthyroidism patients and about 17 progressor patients.

In the ophthalmopathy patients, disease was moderately to severely active, with a Clinical Activity Score of 3 or more, a NOSPECS grade of 4 or more, and a duration of less than 3 months. The study excluded patients with uncontrolled infections, other autoimmune diseases, pregnancy or lactation. Diagnoses were established on the basis of clinical symptoms, serum thyroxine and TRAb, thyroid ultrasound, and orbital computed tomography. PBMCs were isolated from about 9.1 ml of fresh peripheral blood by Ficoll-Paque density gradient centrifugation. Trizol reagent was used to extract total RNA, and RNA quality was then checked on an Agilent 2100 Bioanalyzer. Turning to this clonotype: No cognate antigen has been identified for it. One base away there is no much larger clone; base qualities are not given.

The TCR beta CDR3 regions were amplified from RNA transcripts. The first round of RT-PCR for the TCR CDR3 was performed with the HTBI primer set and the Qiagen OneStep RT-PCR kit. A second multiplex PCR round built the libraries, followed by size selection and purification. Paired-end sequencing of the libraries was performed with 100 bp reads on an Illumina HiSeq2000. The source study handled its data this way. SOAPnuke was used to process the raw data, removing reads that contained adapters or uncalled bases, had a mean Phred below 15, or lacked an exact match to the constant primer or identifier. High-quality paired reads were merged using COPE v1.2.5, and each unique nucleotide sequence was defined as a clonotype. MiTCR v1.1 was used to align the clonotypes against IMGT TRBV, TRBD and TRBJ reference segments. Analysis was restricted to V-J combinations with a frequency above 0.0001, which covered just over 98% of repertoires. A TCS score was defined as the ratio between F50 (clonal expansion) and ExV (chaos), using BLOSUM62-based TCRdist between CDR3 peptides within each V-J. Welch's t-statistics and random forest reduced around 510 V-J features to roughly 13, which were used in a naive Bayes classifier (R e1071). The similarity between thyroid and blood repertoires was quantified using the Morisita-Horn index. Through fastp at Q25 and MiXCR, TCRdb rebuilt clones from the public reads, retaining in-frame beta chains. Rows are combined by CDR3 protein, so each entry shows the most common genes and DNA. TCRdb, rather than the study authors, made the V and J calls. This sample has approximately 600,000 distinct CDR3 sequences in its table, and about 14% of those were observed once. The top ten hold about 4.5% of the sample.

As encoded in the germline V gene, CDR1 is MRHNA while CDR2 is SNTAGT. The CDR3 runs 17 amino acids, cysteine and phenylalanine included. Only CDR3 DNA is held: 51 bases, read in frame from base 1. V is cut back by 4 bases and J by 4 bases, with 8 bases in the junction unmatched. The full study reports these points: A model built on a 13 V-J signature distinguished ophthalmopathy from stable hyperthyroidism, reaching 87.88% sensitivity and under 84% specificity in cross-validation and 80%/75% in testing. No statistical method was used to fix the sample size in advance, and group allocation was not hidden from the investigators. In validation, the model predicted progression to ophthalmopathy a median of 6.5 months before onset, with roughly 68% sensitivity and about 72% specificity. Most expanded thyroid clonotypes (frequency above 0.001) were also detected in blood, suggesting blood repertoires may reflect thyroid immune responses.

The clonotype originates from a woman in her thirties or forties with Graves' ophthalmopathy. The sequence is built from TRBV6-4 and TRBJ2-6, with 9 central nucleotides matching TRBD2. The sample was blood. The nucleotide sequence reads TGTGCCAGCAGTGTACTAGCGGGTGACACCGGGGCCAACGTCCTGACTTTC. Its protein reads: CASSVLAGDTGANVLTF.